This T cell receptor (beta chain) was identified in a study of blood T cells in healthy people across ages. A second PCR of 7 to 11 cycles used a sample-barcoded 5' primer and a J-beta primer mix. TCRdb re-called the 5' RACE reads with MiXCR, one entry per CDR3 protein. The repertoire holds about 670,000 distinct CDR3 sequences, with 52% as singletons. This CDR3 has 14 amino acids. Trimming removed 6 bases at V and 2 bases at J, with 14 bases between. The germline V gene has CDR1 SQVTM and CDR2 ANQGSEA. This clonotype was counted many times. Sequencing was carried out using blood. The chain has TRBV29-1 and TRBJ2-1; D is unresolved. The sequence was collected from a woman of 80 years or more in good health. CDR3 nucleotides: TGCAGCGTCTACCGATCCACGGCCTACAATGAGCAGTTCTTC. It encodes CSVYRSTAYNEQFF.